This T cell receptor beta chain was observed in a study of blood T cell repertoires in COVID-19. Assay: immunoSEQ multiplex PCR; the TCRdb copy retains only in-frame clones and omits some. The sample yields under 250,000 clones, nearly 90% seen once. Germline V lookup: CDR1 LGHDT, CDR2 YNNKEL (reference sequence). The CDR3 loop spans 16 amino acids. Unmatched junction bases numbered 10, after V lost 2 bases and J lost 4 bases. This clonotype was sampled from a man aged 18 to 30 with active or convalescent COVID-19. The V gene is TRBV3-1 (or the pseudogene TRBV3-2), the J gene TRBJ2-7, with TRBD2 matching over 8 bases. Sequencing was carried out using peripheral blood. The CDR3 reads CASSQIPGLDWYEQYF. The CDR3 DNA reads as TGTGCCAGCAGCCAAATACCGGGACTAGACTGGTACGAGCAGTACTTC.